Below are 24 T cell receptor beta chains sequenced from a single sample in a study of CD8 T cells in Susac syndrome. With random hexamers, reverse transcription was performed on roughly 0.45 to 1 ug of RNA. TCRdb ran MiXCR on the immunoSEQ multiplex PCR reads and lists one entry per CDR3 protein. This sample has some 96,000 distinct CDR3 sequences, with just under 95% found just once. The sequenced sample consisted of CD4+ T cells from PBMCs. All receptors come from a human donor with Susac syndrome.

The CDR3 reads CAWNLVNEQFF. In DNA, the CDR3 is TGTGCCTGGAATCTGGTAAATGAGCAGTTCTTC. The chain links TRBV30 to TRBJ2-1; the D is unclear. V lost 4 bases and J 7 bases, leaving 8 bases between the germline ends. Germline V gene sequence: CDR1 GTSNPN, CDR2 SVGIG (reference sequence). The CDR3 is 11 residues long.

CDR3 in DNA: TGTGCCAGCAGCCAAAGGTCGGGCAGGGACACTGAAGCTTTCTTT. It specifies CASSQRSGRDTEAFF. This chain connects TRBV9 to TRBJ1-1, with D possibly TRBD1 on 5 matching bases. The CDR3 loop spans 15 amino acids. Trimming took 4 bases from V and 3 from J, leaving 16 bases between them. Germline CDR1 is SGDLS and CDR2 is YYNGEE.

The chain employs TRBV11-2 and TRBJ2-1; 7 bases agree with TRBD1. The CDR3 length is 16 residues. Germline V gene lookup returns CDR1 SGHAT and CDR2 FQNNGV. The ends lost 6 bases at V and 1 base at J; junction bases unmatched: 9. This chain's CDR3 is CASRSLRDSSYNEQFF. The CDR3 DNA follows: TGTGCCAGCAGAAGCTTAAGGGACAGTTCCTACAATGAGCAGTTCTTC.

This chain links TRBV14 with TRBJ2-2; D unclear. From germline, CDR1 is SGHDN and CDR2 FVKESK. The CDR3 has 14 amino acids. V lost 0 bases and J lost 9, with 11 bases in between. The CDR3 sequence: CASSQETHHRELFF. As DNA, the CDR3 is TGTGCCAGCAGCCAAGAGACACATCACCGGGAGCTGTTTTTT. The entire variable domain, with the rest obtained from reference TRBV14 and TRBJ2-2, is as follows: EAGVTQFPSHSVIEKGQTVTLRCDPISGHDNLYWYRRVMGKEIKFLLHFVKESKQDESGMPNNRFLAERTGGTYSTLKVQPAELEDSGVYFCASSQETHHRELFFGEGSRLTVL.

CDR3 amino acids: CASTYPGPRAPLHF. The CDR3 DNA reads TGTGCCAGCACCTATCCTGGACCGAGAGCACCCCTCCACTTT. The chain is built from TRBV7-2 and TRBJ1-6; no clear D gene. Germline V gives CDR1 SGHTA, CDR2 FQGNSA. Trimming shortened V by 7 bases and J by 11 bases, and 18 bases separated the two germline ends. The CDR3 is 14 amino acids. Looking up the rest from reference TRBV7-2 and TRBJ1-6 gives the full variable domain: GAGVSQSPSNKVTEKGKDVELRCDPISGHTALYWYRQSLGQGLEFLIYFQGNSAPDKSGLPSDRFSAERTGGSVSTLTIQRTQQEDSAVYLCASTYPGPRAPLHFGNGTRLTVT.

This chain connects TRBV29-1 to TRBJ1-2; D is uncertain. CDR3 length: 13 amino acids. Per the germline V gene, CDR1 is SQVTM and CDR2 is ANQGSEA. The V end was cut by 4 bases, the J end by 3 bases, with 12 bases between. The CDR3 reads CSVARGEDYGYTF. The CDR3 nucleotides are TGCAGCGTTGCCCGTGGTGAGGACTATGGCTACACCTTC.

The genes are TRBV12-3 or TRBV12-4 and TRBJ1-1; D is uncertain. The CDR3 runs to 14 residues. V lost 4 bases to trimming and J lost 4 bases, with 13 bases between them. Written as DNA, the CDR3 is TGTGCCAGCAGTTCCAAGGTCATTCCCACTGAAGCTTTCTTT. This translates into CASSSKVIPTEAFF.

This chain uses TRBV30 with TRBJ1-5, with unresolved D. The CDR3 contains 15 residues. V lost 5 bases, J lost 1 base, and 15 bases lay in between. Germline V gene sequence: CDR1 GTSNPN, CDR2 SVGIG (reference sequence). The DNA for the CDR3 is TGTGCCTGGGGAGGGAGTCGTGGCAGCAATCAGCCCCAGCATTTT. Residues: CAWGGSRGSNQPQHF.

This chain connects TRBV18 to TRBJ2-5; D gene uncertain. Trimming removed 2 bases at V and 5 bases at J, with 15 bases between. CDR1 is KGHSH and CDR2 is LQKENI in the germline V gene. The CDR3 is made up of 15 amino acids. CDR3 in amino acids: CASSPINTRWETQYF. Here the CDR3 DNA reads TGTGCCAGCTCACCAATCAATACCCGATGGGAGACCCAGTACTTC.

The chain joins TRBV25-1 to TRBJ2-3, with D perhaps given as TRBD1 or TRBD2 (5 bases each). Trimming took 3 bases from V and 7 from J, leaving 11 bases between them. Germline V lookup: CDR1 MGHDK, CDR2 SYGVNS. The CDR3 runs 13 residues. CDR3 region: CASSDPGANTQYF. CDR3 bases: TGTGCCAGCAGTGATCCCGGGGCAAATACGCAGTATTTT.

This clonotype showed up just a few times. This chain connects TRBV27 to TRBJ2-1; D is undetermined. The V end was cut by 5 bases, the J end by 6 bases, with 11 bases between. The CDR3 length is 13 residues. Per the germline V gene, CDR1 is MNHEY and CDR2 is SMNVEV (reference sequence). The DNA of the CDR3 is TGTGCCAGCAGTCTTGGTACTCGCAATGAGCAGTTCTTC. Protein: CASSLGTRNEQFF.

The chain is built from TRBV6-5 and TRBJ1-2, with D possibly matching TRBD1 (5 bases). The CDR3 loop spans 15 amino acids. Germline V gives CDR1 MNHEY, CDR2 SVGAGI. V lost 8 bases and J 3 bases, leaving 19 bases between the germline ends. The CDR3 DNA reads as TGTGCCAGCGACCCTCCCCGGGGGGTTGACTATGGCTACACCTTC. Translation gives CASDPPRGVDYGYTF.

The rearrangement links TRBV19 to TRBJ1-1; 7 bases line up with TRBD1. This CDR3 contains 14 residues. Germline V gives CDR1 LNHDA, CDR2 SQIVND (reference sequence). V was pared by 4 bases and J by 5 bases, with 7 bases of the junction left unmatched. The chain's CDR3 is CASSTRQGVTEAFF. CDR3 DNA sequence: TGTGCCAGTAGTACCAGACAGGGAGTGACTGAAGCTTTCTTT.

This clonotype was counted only a few times. The J gene is TRBJ2-5, the V gene TRBV4-3; D may be TRBD1 or TRBD2 (5 bases each). Germline-derived CDR1 and CDR2 are LGHNA and YSLEER. V was cut by 0 bases and J by 5 bases, with 16 bases left in between. This CDR3 comprises 16 residues. The CDR3 here is CASSQDFQIRGETQYF. The CDR3 nucleotides are TGCGCCAGCAGCCAAGATTTCCAGATTCGGGGCGAGACCCAGTACTTC.

CDR3 bases: TGTGCCAGCAGCTATATCAGCGGGGGTGAGCAGTTCTTC. It yields the protein CASSYISGGEQFF. The chain links TRBV7-2 to TRBJ2-1, with TRBD2 matching 8 bases. The CDR3 contains 13 residues. Germline V CDR1 and CDR2: SGHTA, FQGNSA. The J segment lost 9 bases and the V segment lost 4 bases, leaving 5 bases of the junction unmatched.

CDR3 in DNA: TGTGCCTGGAGTGTTTGGGCAGGGACAGCGAACACTGAAGCTTTCTTT. It encodes CAWSVWAGTANTEAFF. This rearrangement joins TRBV30 to TRBJ1-1; 7 bases are a match to TRBD1. CDR1 and CDR2 from the germline V gene are GTSNPN and SVGIG (reference sequence). This CDR3 contains 16 residues. The V gene end was trimmed by 0 bases and the J gene end by 1 base; junction bases not matched to a gene: 8.

The chain combines TRBV4-1 with TRBJ2-5, with no clear D. V lost 5 bases and J 4 bases, leaving 8 bases between the germline ends. The CDR3 covers 12 residues. CDR1 is MGHRA and CDR2 is YSYEKL in the germline V gene. CDR3 DNA: TGCGCCAGCAGCAGGGTAGGAGAGACCCAGTACTTC. This encodes CASSRVGETQYF.

This sequence joins TRBV11-1 and TRBJ1-5; TRBD1 is a possible D gene (6 bases). In germline, CDR1 is SGHAT, CDR2 FQDESV (reference sequence). V dropped 1 base and J dropped 6 bases, with 13 bases sitting between them. The CDR3 runs 15 residues. CDR3 coding DNA: TGTGCCAGCAGCTTAGTGGCAGGGGCAAGTCAGCCCCAGCATTTT. Residues: CASSLVAGASQPQHF.

The genes are TRBV30 and TRBJ2-7; TRBD1 is a possible D gene (6 bases). This CDR3 comprises 12 residues. Trimming left V 3 bases short and J 0 bases short, with 6 bases between. Germline assignment: CDR1 GTSNPN and CDR2 SVGIG (reference sequence). The chain's CDR3 is CAWRGGSYEQYF. The CDR3 DNA reads as TGTGCCTGGAGAGGGGGCTCCTACGAGCAGTACTTC.

This clonotype was detected once. This sequence joins TRBV12-3 or TRBV12-4 and TRBJ2-7; D assignment may be TRBD1 or TRBD2 (5 bases each). This CDR3 comprises 14 residues. Trimming removed 5 bases at V and 3 bases at J, with 14 bases between. The CDR3 coding sequence is TGTGCCAGCAGTCTACCGGGACGTCTCTACGAGCAGTACTTC. Translated, it gives CASSLPGRLYEQYF.

This chain uses TRBV7-2 with TRBJ2-3; D is unclear. CDR3 length: 15 amino acids. CDR1 is SGHTA, CDR2 FQGNSA, per germline. Deletions cut 5 bases from V and 0 bases from J, with 12 bases between. CDR3 DNA sequence: TGTGCCAGCAGCCGGACCAAAACTAGCACAGATACGCAGTATTTT. As protein: CASSRTKTSTDTQYF.

The chain employs TRBV28 and TRBJ1-5, with D possibly matching TRBD1 (6 bases). Between the trimmed V and J ends, which lost 2 bases and 7 bases, there was a span of 15 bases. Germline lookup yields CDR1 MDHEN and CDR2 SYDVKM. This CDR3 has 15 amino acids. The CDR3 is CASSLPVQGDQPQHF. CDR3 bases: TGTGCCAGCAGTTTACCCGTACAGGGAGACCAGCCCCAGCATTTT. Variable domain in full (rest from reference TRBV28 and TRBJ1-5): DVKVTQSSRYLVKRTGEKVFLECVQDMDHENMFWYRQDPGLGLRLIYFSYDVKMKEKGDIPEGYSVSREKKERFSLILESASTNQTSMYLCASSLPVQGDQPQHFGDGTRLSIL.

The table lists this clonotype with a count of one. This chain links TRBV20-1 with TRBJ1-5, with D maybe TRBD1 (5 bases). This CDR3 has 15 residues. Trimming stripped 5 bases from V and 7 bases from J, with 21 bases between. The germline V gene has CDR1 DFQATT and CDR2 SNEGSKA (reference sequence). The CDR3 DNA reads TGCAGTGCTCGGACGGGGGAGGGGATTGGACAGCCCCAGCATTTT. As protein: CSARTGEGIGQPQHF.

The chain carries TRBV30 and TRBJ1-5, with D possibly being TRBD1 (5 bases). The CDR3 loop spans 13 amino acids. From germline, CDR1 is GTSNPN and CDR2 SVGIG (reference sequence). Trimming shortened V by 0 bases and J by 4 bases, and 7 bases separated the two germline ends. The CDR3 loop reads CAWSVDSNQPQHF. The CDR3 bases are TGTGCCTGGAGTGTAGACAGTAATCAGCCCCAGCATTTT.